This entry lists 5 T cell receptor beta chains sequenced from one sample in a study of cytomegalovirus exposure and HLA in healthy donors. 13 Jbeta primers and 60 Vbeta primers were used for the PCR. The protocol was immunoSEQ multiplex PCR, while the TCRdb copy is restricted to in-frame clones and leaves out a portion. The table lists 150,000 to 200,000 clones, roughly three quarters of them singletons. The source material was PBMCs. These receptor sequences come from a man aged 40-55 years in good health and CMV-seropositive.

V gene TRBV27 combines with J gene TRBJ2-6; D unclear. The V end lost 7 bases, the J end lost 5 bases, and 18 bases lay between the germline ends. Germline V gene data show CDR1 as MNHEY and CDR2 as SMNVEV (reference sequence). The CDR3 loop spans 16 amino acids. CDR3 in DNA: TGTGCCAGCACCACCCCACTTGCGCTCCGGGCCAACGTCCTGACTTTC. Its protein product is CASTTPLALRANVLTF.

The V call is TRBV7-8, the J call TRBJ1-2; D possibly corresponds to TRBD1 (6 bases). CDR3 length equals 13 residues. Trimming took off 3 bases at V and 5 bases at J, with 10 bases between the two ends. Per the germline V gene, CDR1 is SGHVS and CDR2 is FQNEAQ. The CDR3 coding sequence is TGTGCCAGCAGCTTTACGCAGGGGTATGGCTACACCTTC. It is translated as CASSFTQGYGYTF. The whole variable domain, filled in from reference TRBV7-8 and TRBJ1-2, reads GAGVSQSPRYKVAKRGQDVALRCDPISGHVSLFWYQQALGQGPEFLTYFQNEAQLDKSGLPSDRFFAERPEGSVSTLKIQRTQQEDSAVYLCASSFTQGYGYTFGSGTRLTVV.

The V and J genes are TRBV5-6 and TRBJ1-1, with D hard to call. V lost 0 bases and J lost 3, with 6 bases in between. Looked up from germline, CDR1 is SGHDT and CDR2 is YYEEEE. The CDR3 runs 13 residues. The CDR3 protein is CASSLALDTEAFF. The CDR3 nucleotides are TGTGCCAGCAGCTTGGCCTTAGACACTGAAGCTTTCTTT.

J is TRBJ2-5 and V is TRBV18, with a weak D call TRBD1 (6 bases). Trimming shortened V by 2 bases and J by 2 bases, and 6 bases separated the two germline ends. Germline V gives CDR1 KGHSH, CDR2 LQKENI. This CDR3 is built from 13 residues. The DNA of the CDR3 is TGTGCCAGCTCACCAGGACAGCAAGAGACCCAGTACTTC. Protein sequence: CASSPGQQETQYF.

CDR3 loop: CSVEDRQGAGTGELFF. The CDR3 DNA reads as TGCAGCGTTGAAGATCGACAGGGGGCAGGCACCGGGGAGCTGTTTTTT. This chain connects TRBV29-1 to TRBJ2-2; the match to TRBD1 covers 10 bases. Trimming removed 0 bases from V and 4 bases from J; junction bases left unmatched: 5. Germline V CDR1 and CDR2: SQVTM, ANQGSEA. The CDR3 loop spans 16 amino acids.